This is a list of T cell receptor beta chains from one sample in a study of T cell responses to AZD1222 COVID-19 vaccine. The assay was immunoSEQ multiplex PCR, and TCRdb's table has in-frame clones only and misses some. The sample includes some 110,000 clones, more than 70% of them seen just once. This sample comprised peripheral blood, obtained 28 days after the second AZD1222 dose. These receptors were taken from an adult who received the AZD1222 COVID-19 vaccine. CDR3s include the opening cysteine and the closing phenylalanine or tryptophan. The D gene is left open where the match is weak. Some rows have no size entry. The others give once, few or many, or a class for an expanded clone.

CDR3: CASSRNTEAFF
DNA: TGTGCCAGCAGCCGCAACACTGAAGCTTTCTTT
V: TRBV7-2
D: NA
J: TRBJ1-1
size: NA

CDR3: CASSLQGTGELFF
DNA: TGCGCCAGCAGCCTACAGGGGACCGGGGAGCTGTTTTTT
V: TRBV10-1
D: TRBD1
J: TRBJ2-2
size: few

CDR3: CASSPEISITGPQHF
DNA: TGTGCCAGCTCACCAGAGATCAGCATTACAGGGCCCCAGCATTTT
V: TRBV18
D: NA
J: TRBJ1-5
size: NA

CDR3: CASGLWGGTDTQYF
DNA: TGTGCCAGCGGTCTATGGGGGGGGACAGATACGCAGTATTTT
V: TRBV7-9
D: TRBD2
J: TRBJ2-3
size: NA

CDR3: CASSFGTGNNQPQHF
DNA: TGTGCCAGCAGTTTCGGGACAGGGAACAATCAGCCCCAGCATTTT
V: TRBV28
D: TRBD1
J: TRBJ1-5
size: many

CDR3: CASSLKGTEAFF
DNA: TGTGCCAGCAGTTTGAAAGGGACTGAAGCTTTCTTT
V: TRBV27
D: NA
J: TRBJ1-1
size: NA

CDR3: CASSQSWVSGNTIYF
DNA: TGCGCCAGCAGTCAATCTTGGGTCTCTGGAAACACCATATATTTT
V: TRBV23-1
D: NA
J: TRBJ1-3
size: NA

CDR3: CASSVGQGGYEQYF
DNA: TGTGCCAGCAGCGTAGGACAGGGGGGGTACGAGCAGTACTTC
V: TRBV9
D: TRBD1
J: TRBJ2-7
size: once

CDR3: CASSQGGRQGPYNEQFF
DNA: TGCGCCAGCAGCCAAGGCGGCAGACAGGGCCCCTACAATGAGCAGTTCTTC
V: TRBV4-1
D: TRBD1
J: TRBJ2-1
size: once

CDR3: CASSSGGYGYTF
DNA: TGTGCCAGCAGTTCAGGGGGGTATGGCTACACCTTC
V: TRBV6-5
D: TRBD1
J: TRBJ1-2
size: NA

CDR3: CASSLKAGELFF
DNA: TGTGCCAGCAGCTTGAAGGCGGGGGAGCTGTTTTTT
V: TRBV5-4
D: NA
J: TRBJ2-2
size: NA

CDR3: CAWGPGRNEQFF
DNA: TGTGCCTGGGGACCAGGGAGGAATGAGCAGTTCTTC
V: TRBV30
D: NA
J: TRBJ2-1
size: many

CDR3: CSGASGTDEQYF
DNA: TGCAGCGGGGCTAGCGGGACCGACGAGCAGTACTTC
V: TRBV29-1
D: TRBD2
J: TRBJ2-7
size: NA

CDR3: CASSQGQGSGNTIYF
DNA: TGCGCCAGCAGCCAAGGACAGGGCTCTGGAAACACCATATATTTT
V: TRBV4-1
D: TRBD1
J: TRBJ1-3
size: NA

CDR3: CASSLDNAINWFPLHF
DNA: TGTGCCAGCAGCTTAGACAATGCCATCAACTGGTTTCCCCTCCACTTT
V: TRBV7-2
D: NA
J: TRBJ1-6
size: few

CDR3: CASSLPARLNTEAFF
DNA: TGTGCCAGCAGCCTACCTGCCCGTTTGAACACTGAAGCTTTCTTT
V: TRBV6-2/TRBV6-3
D: NA
J: TRBJ1-1
size: NA

CDR3: CATSDSQTIQYEQYF
DNA: TGTGCCACCAGTGATTCCCAGACGATCCAGTACGAGCAGTACTTC
V: TRBV24-1
D: NA
J: TRBJ2-7
size: NA

CDR3: CATSRAAREGQETQYF
DNA: TGTGCCACCAGCAGAGCGGCCAGGGAGGGACAAGAGACCCAGTACTTC
V: TRBV15
D: TRBD2
J: TRBJ2-5
size: once

CDR3: CASSLVGGAVLNYGYTF
DNA: TGTGCCAGCAGCTTAGTTGGGGGTGCGGTCCTAAACTATGGCTACACCTTC
V: TRBV7-2
D: NA
J: TRBJ1-2
size: NA

CDR3: CASTRDSQETQYF
DNA: TGTGCCAGCACCCGGGACTCCCAAGAGACCCAGTACTTC
V: TRBV6-5
D: NA
J: TRBJ2-5
size: once

CDR3: CASRNGRTNTEAFF
DNA: TGCGCCAGCAGGAACGGGAGGACGAACACTGAAGCTTTCTTT
V: TRBV5-1
D: NA
J: TRBJ1-1
size: NA

CDR3: CASSTSHRAHQPQHF
DNA: TGTGCCAGTAGTACATCGCACAGGGCCCATCAGCCCCAGCATTTT
V: TRBV19
D: NA
J: TRBJ1-5
size: NA

CDR3: CASHEGNIGASNYGYTF
DNA: TGCGCCAGCCATGAAGGGAACATCGGGGCGTCTAACTATGGCTACACCTTC
V: TRBV5-1
D: NA
J: TRBJ1-2
size: NA

CDR3: CASSSWLAGPYEQYF
DNA: TGTGCCAGCAGCTCTTGGTTAGCGGGGCCCTACGAGCAGTACTTC
V: TRBV7-2
D: TRBD2
J: TRBJ2-7
size: NA

CDR3: CASSRDRVYNSPLHF
DNA: TGTGCCAGCAGCCGAGACAGGGTCTATAATTCACCCCTCCACTTT
V: TRBV9
D: TRBD1
J: TRBJ1-6
size: NA

CDR3: CAWRDRGGAGNTIYF
DNA: TGTGCCTGGAGGGACCGCGGTGGGGCTGGAAACACCATATATTTT
V: TRBV30
D: NA
J: TRBJ1-3
size: few

CDR3: CASSERGLENSPLHF
DNA: TGTGCCAGCAGTGAACGGGGGTTGGAGAATTCACCCCTCCACTTT
V: TRBV6-1
D: NA
J: TRBJ1-6
size: few

CDR3: CASSRLAGHTDTQYF
DNA: TGTGCCAGCAGCCGACTAGCGGGACACACAGATACGCAGTATTTT
V: TRBV3-1/TRBV3-2
D: TRBD2
J: TRBJ2-3
size: NA

CDR3: CASSAGTVPNNYGYTF
DNA: TGCGCCAGCAGCGCCGGGACAGTTCCCAATAACTATGGCTACACCTTC
V: TRBV5-1
D: TRBD1
J: TRBJ1-2
size: NA

CDR3: CASSQNVGGELFF
DNA: TGTGCCAGCAGCCAAAACGTCGGCGGGGAGCTGTTTTTT
V: TRBV3-1/TRBV3-2
D: NA
J: TRBJ2-2
size: NA

CDR3: CASSTQIRGGTDTQYF
DNA: TGTGCCAGCAGCACACAGATTCGGGGGGGCACAGATACGCAGTATTTT
V: TRBV7-8
D: TRBD2
J: TRBJ2-3
size: NA

CDR3: CASSQGYDREVGYTF
DNA: TGCGCCAGCAGCCAAGGGTACGACAGGGAAGTTGGCTACACCTTC
V: TRBV4-1
D: TRBD1
J: TRBJ1-2
size: NA

CDR3: CASSLLDEQYF
DNA: TGTGCCAGCAGCTTACTAGACGAGCAGTACTTC
V: TRBV7-6
D: NA
J: TRBJ2-7
size: once

CDR3: CASSQASSYEQYF
DNA: TGTGCCAGCAGCCAGGCCTCTTCCTACGAGCAGTACTTC
V: TRBV9
D: NA
J: TRBJ2-7
size: NA

CDR3: CASKLGGMNTEAFF
DNA: TGTGCCAGCAAACTCGGGGGTATGAACACTGAAGCTTTCTTT
V: TRBV6-5
D: NA
J: TRBJ1-1
size: NA

CDR3: CASSLGQGAAGNTIYF
DNA: TGTGCCAGCAGCTTAGGGCAGGGGGCTGCTGGAAACACCATATATTTT
V: TRBV7-6
D: TRBD1
J: TRBJ1-3
size: NA

CDR3: CASSFGDSVFSGANVLTF
DNA: TGTGCCAGCAGCTTCGGGGACAGCGTATTCTCTGGGGCCAACGTCCTGACTTTC
V: TRBV5-5
D: TRBD1
J: TRBJ2-6
size: NA

CDR3: CASSEVRGPTGSYNSPLHF
DNA: TGTGCCAGCAGTGAAGTCAGGGGACCGACAGGTTCCTATAATTCACCCCTCCACTTT
V: TRBV2
D: NA
J: TRBJ1-6
size: NA

CDR3: CASTTGGGLPGELFF
DNA: TGTGCCAGCACCACTGGCGGGGGCCTACCCGGGGAGCTGTTTTTT
V: TRBV6-5
D: NA
J: TRBJ2-2
size: NA

CDR3: CASSPQGASGYTF
DNA: TGTGCCAGCAGTCCACAGGGGGCCTCTGGCTACACCTTC
V: TRBV6-5
D: TRBD1
J: TRBJ1-2
size: NA

CDR3: CASSFGQRNSPLHF
DNA: TGCGCCAGCAGCTTTGGACAAAGAAATTCACCCCTCCACTTT
V: TRBV5-1
D: NA
J: TRBJ1-6
size: once

CDR3: CASSLRHEETQYF
DNA: TGTGCCAGCAGCTTAAGACACGAAGAGACCCAGTACTTC
V: TRBV11-1
D: NA
J: TRBJ2-5
size: NA

CDR3: CASRRDSSNQPQHF
DNA: TGTGCCAGCAGACGGGACAGTAGCAATCAGCCCCAGCATTTT
V: TRBV6-5
D: TRBD1
J: TRBJ1-5
size: NA

CDR3: CASRGTEGDEQFF
DNA: TGCGCCAGCAGAGGGACAGAAGGCGATGAGCAGTTCTTC
V: TRBV5-1
D: TRBD1
J: TRBJ2-1
size: once

CDR3: CASLQSVGRYSPLHF
DNA: TGTGCCAGCCTTCAAAGTGTGGGACGGTACTCACCCCTCCACTTT
V: TRBV6-5
D: NA
J: TRBJ1-6
size: NA